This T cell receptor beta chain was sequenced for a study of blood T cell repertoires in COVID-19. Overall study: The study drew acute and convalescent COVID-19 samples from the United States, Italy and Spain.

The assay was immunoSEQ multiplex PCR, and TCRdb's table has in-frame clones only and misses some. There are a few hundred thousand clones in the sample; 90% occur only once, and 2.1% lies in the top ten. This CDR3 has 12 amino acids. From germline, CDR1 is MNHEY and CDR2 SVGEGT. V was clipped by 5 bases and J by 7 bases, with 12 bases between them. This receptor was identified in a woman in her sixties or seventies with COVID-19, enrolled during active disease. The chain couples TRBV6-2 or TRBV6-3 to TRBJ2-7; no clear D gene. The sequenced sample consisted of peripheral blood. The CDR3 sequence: CASSQNLWEQYF. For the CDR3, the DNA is TGTGCCAGCAGTCAGAACCTCTGGGAGCAGTACTTC.